The 26 T cell receptor beta chains reported below all come from one sample, sequenced in a study (dated by TCRdb to 2016 to 2017). The protocol used for the library was 5' RACE. These reads were obtained on an Illumina HiSeq 2000. The public reads were run again by TCRdb, first through fastp at Q25 and then through MiXCR, and only productive beta chains were kept. Identical CDR3 proteins give one entry, which carries the most common genes and DNA. The sample table shows 400 to 500 distinct CDR3 sequences, and approximately 8% are seen once. The ten largest account for around 48% of the sample. The material sequenced was effector memory T cells from blood PBMCs. The sample's cell subset or site label is to be understood as: effector memory CD4+ T cells. The receptors derive from a male donor with HIV.

As concerns this clonotype: This may be a read error, as it is one base from a much larger clone. Since the CDR3 does not end with the conserved phenylalanine or tryptophan, this likely comes from a read error. The chain links TRBV6-1 to TRBJ2-7; the D gene is possibly TRBD2 (7 bases). Trimming cost V 7 bases and J 5 bases, with 15 bases left between them. CDR1 and CDR2 (germline): MNHNS, SASEGT. This CDR3 has 13 residues. CDR3 DNA: TGTGCCAGCAAGAGGGGGGGTGTGGACGAGCAGTACTTA. Encoded protein: CASKRGGVDEQYL.

This clonotype has a handful of counts. J is TRBJ2-5 and V is TRBV29-1, with TRBD2 identical over 7 bases. The germline V gene encodes CDR1 SQVTM and CDR2 ANQGSEA. The length of the CDR3 is 11 residues. The trim removed 8 bases at V and 1 base at J, leaving 1 base unmatched. CDR3 sequence (DNA): TGCAGCAGCGGGACCCAAGAGACCCAGTACTTC. Translating gives CSSGTQETQYF.

The chain carries TRBV7-9 and TRBJ2-7; tentatively, D is TRBD2 (5 bases). The V end was cut by 3 bases, the J end by 3 bases, with 15 bases between. CDR1 and CDR2 (germline): SEHNR, FQNEAQ (reference sequence). This CDR3 is built from 15 residues. For the CDR3, the DNA is TGTGCCAGCAGCTTTAATACCGTCGGGAACTACGAGCAGTACTTC. It translates to CASSFNTVGNYEQYF.

V is TRBV28 and J is TRBJ1-5; weak D call: TRBD1 (6 bases). V was pared by 6 bases and J by 4 bases, with 19 bases between. The germline gives CDR1 MDHEN, CDR2 SYDVKM. This CDR3 comprises 16 residues. CDR3 in DNA: TGTGCCAGCAGCCGGGGGCGGCGGACAGAGAATCAGCCCCAGCATTTT. Amino acid sequence: CASSRGRRTENQPQHF.

The chain joins TRBV12-3 or TRBV12-4 to TRBJ2-1; 7 bases map to TRBD1. The CDR3 spans 12 residues. V gave up 6 bases and J gave up 9 bases; unmatched junction bases: 5. As DNA, the CDR3 is TGTGCCAGCAGCCAGGGACAGTTTGAGCAGTTCTTC. Amino acids: CASSQGQFEQFF.

The CDR3 DNA follows: TGTGCCAGCAGTTTTAGCGCCTTGGGTTCCTACGAGCAGTACTTC. This codes for CASSFSALGSYEQYF. The V call is TRBV6-5, the J call TRBJ2-7; D might be TRBD2 (5 bases). The CDR3 sequence is 15 residues long. V lost 4 bases to trimming and J lost 1 base, with 14 bases between them. Per the germline V gene, CDR1 is MNHEY and CDR2 is SVGAGI.

This clonotype is large in the sample. V gene TRBV12-2 combines with J gene TRBJ1-1; TRBD1 reflects the table's D call only, with no check against the DNA. TRBV12-2 is listed as a pseudogene. The CDR3 length is 13 residues. In DNA, the CDR3 is TGTGCAAGTCGCTCCGGGCCGAACGCTGAAGCTTTCTTT. Protein: CASRSGPNAEAFF.

This clonotype is labeled large. The V gene is TRBV19, the J gene TRBJ2-2; a weak D match, TRBD2 (6 bases). Trimming shortened V by 10 bases and J by 5 bases, and 20 bases separated the two germline ends. Germline CDR1 is LNHDA and CDR2 is SQIVND (reference sequence). The CDR3 loop spans 15 amino acids. CDR3 nucleotide sequence: TGTGCCACGACTCCCGGGACTCCCAAAACCGGGGAGCTGTTTTTT. Translated, it gives CATTPGTPKTGELFF.

The rearrangement links TRBV6-1 to TRBJ2-1; 9 positions agree with TRBD1. Germline-derived CDR1 and CDR2 are MNHNS and SASEGT. The V gene end was trimmed by 4 bases and the J gene end by 7 bases; junction bases not matched to a gene: 11. This CDR3 has 16 residues. The CDR3 nucleotides read TGTGCCAGCAGTGTCCTCCCGGGACAGGGTAAAAATGAGCAGTTCTTC. This sequence encodes CASSVLPGQGKNEQFF.

The rearrangement joins TRBV28 to TRBJ2-7; 8 bases are shared with TRBD1. This CDR3 has 15 amino acids. Germline assignment: CDR1 MDHEN and CDR2 SYDVKM. Germline trimming cut 5 bases from V and 4 bases from J; bases unmatched to any gene: 10. The chain's CDR3 is CASSHQDRVKYEQYF. CDR3 coding DNA: TGTGCCAGCAGTCACCAGGACAGGGTGAAGTACGAGCAGTACTTC.

V usage is TRBV5-5 and J usage is TRBJ2-7; 7 nucleotides line up with TRBD2. Germline V gene sequence: CDR1 SGHKS, CDR2 YYEKEE (reference sequence). V lost 4 bases and J lost 6; bases outside the gene matches: 10. The CDR3 spans 14 residues. The CDR3 DNA reads TGTGCCAGCAGCATCCGGGAGGCCCTATCCGAGCAGTACTTC. Translation: CASSIREALSEQYF.

By its share, this clonotype is large. V usage is TRBV7-2 and J usage is TRBJ2-7; D is unclear. The CDR3 length is 12 residues. The ends were cut back, 3 bases at V and 6 bases at J, with 9 bases in the middle. In germline, CDR1 is SGHTA, CDR2 FQGNSA. CDR3 bases: TGTGCCAGCAGCTTCGAAGACCGCGAGCAGTACTTC. Protein product: CASSFEDREQYF.

V usage is TRBV2 and J usage is TRBJ2-4; a weak D match, TRBD1 (6 bases). In germline, CDR1 is SNHLY, CDR2 FYNNEI. This CDR3 is 15 amino acids long. V lost 5 bases to trimming and J lost 7 bases, with 18 bases between them. As DNA, the CDR3 is TGTGCCAGCAGTACCTCGACAGGAATGGGGAACATTCAGTACTTC. Encoded protein: CASSTSTGMGNIQYF.

Worth noting for this clonotype: One base away lies a much larger clone, so this may be a sequencing read error. This chain connects TRBV6-5 to TRBJ1-6; perhaps TRBD1 as D (6 bases). Trimming cost V 0 bases and J 3 bases, with 12 bases left between them. Germline loops: CDR1 MNHEY, CDR2 SVGAGI. The CDR3 has 17 residues. The CDR3 sequence: CASSYSMGGDYNSPLHF. The CDR3 region has the DNA TGTGCCAGCAGTTACTCGATGGGGGGCGACTATAATTCACCCCTCCACTTT.

In its sample, this clonotype was seen a few times. The gene calls are TRBV6-1 and TRBJ2-2; D is perhaps TRBD2 (6 bases). This CDR3 contains 14 residues. Trimming took off 9 bases at V and 2 bases at J, with 13 bases between the two ends. The germline V gene has CDR1 MNHNS and CDR2 SASEGT. CDR3 nucleotides: TGTGCCAGTAAGACTAGGCGCAACACCGGGGAGCTGTTTTTT. It yields the protein CASKTRRNTGELFF.

The V gene is TRBV7-2, the J gene TRBJ2-7; maybe TRBD2 (6 bases). The V end lost 1 base, the J end lost 4 bases, and 11 bases lay between the germline ends. Per germline, CDR1 SGHTA and CDR2 FQGNSA. This CDR3 is 14 amino acids long. DNA of the CDR3: TGTGCCAGCAGCTTAGACGGGGGAGGTTACGAGCAGTACTTC. This gives the protein CASSLDGGGYEQYF.

By share of the sample, this clonotype is large (0.1 to 1%). The chain uses TRBV15 and TRBJ2-7, with no clear D. V was trimmed by 5 bases and J by 4 bases, leaving 9 bases between them. The length of the CDR3 is 12 residues. Germline V gene data show CDR1 as LNHNV and CDR2 as YYDKDF (reference sequence). CDR3: CATSVTGYEQYF. CDR3 DNA: TGTGCCACCAGCGTAACGGGTTACGAGCAGTACTTC.

This chain uses TRBV15 with TRBJ2-3; perhaps D is TRBD1 or TRBD2 (5 bases each). The V gene lost 0 bases and the J gene lost 3 bases, with 10 bases spanning the gap. The CDR3 has 15 amino acids. The V gene's germline CDR1 is LNHNV and CDR2 YYDKDF (reference sequence). The CDR3 protein is CATSRDRGETDTQYF. Written as DNA, the CDR3 is TGTGCCACCAGCAGAGATCGAGGGGAGACAGATACGCAGTATTTT.

This clonotype is classed as large. The gene calls are TRBV6-6 and TRBJ2-1; 10 nucleotides agree with TRBD2. This CDR3 is 15 amino acids long. Per germline, CDR1 MNHNY and CDR2 SVGAGI (reference sequence). V lost 5 bases, J lost 0 bases, and 1 base stayed unmatched. The CDR3 loop reads CASSPSGSSYNEQFF. Here the CDR3 DNA reads TGTGCCAGCAGTCCTAGCGGGAGCTCCTACAATGAGCAGTTCTTC.

Sample share makes this clonotype medium-sized. V gene TRBV28 combines with J gene TRBJ1-6; D is undetermined. The CDR3 sequence is 16 residues long. CDR1 and CDR2 from the germline V gene are MDHEN and SYDVKM. Trimming took 3 bases from V and 2 from J, leaving 11 bases between them. CDR3 nucleotides: TGTGCCAGCAGTTTCGAGGGTGGAACCTATAATTCACCCCTCCACTTT. It yields the protein CASSFEGGTYNSPLHF.

A few counts support this clonotype. The gene calls are TRBV6-5 and TRBJ1-1, with D unresolved. This CDR3 is built from 15 residues. V lost 0 bases and J lost 0, with 8 bases in between. The germline gives CDR1 MNHEY, CDR2 SVGAGI. The chain's CDR3 is CASSYSTVLNTEAFF. CDR3 nucleotides: TGTGCCAGCAGTTACTCTACCGTTTTGAACACTGAAGCTTTCTTT.

V usage is TRBV14 and J usage is TRBJ2-5, with D perhaps matching TRBD1 or TRBD2 (5 bases each). Germline loops: CDR1 SGHDN, CDR2 FVKESK. This CDR3 has 16 residues. V gave up 3 bases and J gave up 0 bases, with 14 bases separating them. CDR3 loop: CASSQMGRSYQETQYF. The CDR3 region has the DNA TGTGCCAGCAGCCAGATGGGACGGTCGTACCAAGAGACCCAGTACTTC.

A word on this clonotype: The junction shows a germline mismatch at one end, possibly a read error. This chain connects TRBV6-1 to TRBJ2-1, with 10 nucleotides matching TRBD2. The germline gives CDR1 MNHNS, CDR2 SASEGT. This CDR3 is 15 amino acids long. This chain's CDR3 is CAISEASGRPNEQFF. The CDR3, as DNA: TGTGCCATCAGTGAAGCTAGCGGGAGACCCAATGAGCAGTTCTTC.

By frequency in the sample, this clonotype is large (0.1 to 1%). V gene TRBV7-2 combines with J gene TRBJ2-7, with D possibly TRBD2 on 6 matching bases. This CDR3 has 14 amino acids. Deletions cut 5 bases from V and 7 bases from J, with 18 bases between. Germline CDR1 and CDR2: SGHTA and FQGNSA. The CDR3 spells CASSPRDPTREQYF. CDR3 DNA: TGTGCCAGCAGCCCGCGGGACCCGACCCGGGAGCAGTACTTC.

V and J are TRBV7-8 and TRBJ2-5; TRBD2 agrees at 8 bases. The V gene end was trimmed by 5 bases and the J gene end by 5 bases; junction bases not matched to a gene: 7. The CDR3 is made up of 14 amino acids. Germline CDR1 is SGHVS and CDR2 is FQNEAQ. The CDR3 region is CASSRRGAGETQYF. CDR3 DNA: TGTGCCAGCAGCCGGCGGGGGGCTGGTGAGACCCAGTACTTC.

The gene calls are TRBV28 and TRBJ2-7, with D hard to call. V was cut by 5 bases and J by 4 bases, with 18 bases left in between. Germline CDR1 is MDHEN and CDR2 is SYDVKM. The CDR3 has 15 residues. In nucleotides, the CDR3 is TGTGCCAGCAGTCGAAACGGGCAGGTATCGTACGAGCAGTACTTC. Residues: CASSRNGQVSYEQYF.